The 15 T cell receptor beta chains reported below all come from one sample, sequenced in a study of cytomegalovirus exposure and HLA in healthy donors. Use of 60 Vbeta and 13 Jbeta primers characterized the PCR. Here immunoSEQ multiplex PCR was the method, and the copy in TCRdb shows in-frame clones only, minus some. The data hold some 140,000 clones, with roughly 79% observed a single time. The sequencing sample was made of PBMCs. The receptors were sampled from a woman under 30 in good health and CMV-seronegative.

The CDR3 DNA is TGTGCCAGCAGCATGACAGTTTACACTGAAGCTTTCTTT. Protein sequence: CASSMTVYTEAFF. The V and J genes are TRBV5-6 and TRBJ1-1; possibly TRBD1 for D (5 bases). The CDR3 contains 13 residues. Germline CDR1 is SGHDT and CDR2 is YYEEEE. Between the trimmed V and J ends, which lost 4 bases and 3 bases, there was a span of 10 bases.

This clone was seen a single time. The V call is TRBV11-2, the J call TRBJ2-7, with D hard to call. The CDR3 spans 11 residues. Germline V gene lookup returns CDR1 SGHAT and CDR2 FQNNGV. Trimming pared 5 bases from V and 3 bases from J, leaving 5 bases between. CDR3: CASSGSYEQYF. CDR3 DNA sequence: TGTGCCAGCAGCGGCAGCTACGAGCAGTACTTC.

The rearrangement uses TRBV7-2 and TRBJ1-4; TRBD1 aligns across 9 bases. Germline CDR1 SGHTA, CDR2 FQGNSA. V lost 6 bases, J lost 7 bases, and 3 bases stayed unmatched. This CDR3 is 13 amino acids long. CDR3 bases: TGTGCCAGCAGGGACAGGGGTGGTGAAAAACTGTTTTTT. Translation: CASRDRGGEKLFF. The complete variable domain, with remaining parts taken from reference TRBV7-2 and TRBJ1-4, reads GAGVSQSPSNKVTEKGKDVELRCDPISGHTALYWYRQSLGQGLEFLIYFQGNSAPDKSGLPSDRFSAERTGGSVSTLTIQRTQQEDSAVYLCASRDRGGEKLFFGSGTQLSVL.

This clone has just a few counts. The chain links TRBV30 to TRBJ1-2, with 7 bases matching TRBD1. CDR1 and CDR2 from the germline V gene are GTSNPN and SVGIG (reference sequence). The CDR3 covers 15 residues. V lost 2 bases, J lost 4 bases, and 10 bases stayed unmatched. In DNA form, the CDR3 reads TGTGCCTGGAGTTCCGTACAGGGGTTTGTCTATGGCTACACCTTC. Its protein product is CAWSSVQGFVYGYTF.

The rearrangement links TRBV5-1 to TRBJ2-3; 8 nucleotides match TRBD2. Germline lookup yields CDR1 SGHRS and CDR2 YFSETQ. CDR3 length equals 15 residues. J gave up 0 bases and V 7 bases, and 7 bases lay outside the gene matches. The CDR3 DNA reads as TGCGCCAGCGGAGCTAGCGGGCGAAGCACAGATACGCAGTATTTT. Encoded protein: CASGASGRSTDTQYF.

The V call is TRBV29-1, the J call TRBJ2-1; tentative D call: TRBD1 (6 bases). The V end was cut by 2 bases, the J end by 4 bases, with 15 bases between. Germline-derived CDR1 and CDR2 are SQVTM and ANQGSEA. The CDR3 totals 15 residues. DNA of the CDR3: TGCAGCGTTGAAAAGGCGTCAAGGGGGTACAATGAGCAGTTCTTC. It codes for CSVEKASRGYNEQFF.

The rearrangement joins TRBV6-6 to TRBJ1-3; D call uncertain. Germline V gives CDR1 MNHNY, CDR2 SVGAGI (reference sequence). The CDR3 extends over 15 amino acids. Trimming removed 2 bases at V and 1 base at J, with 9 bases between. The CDR3 bases are TGTGCCAGCAGTTACACGGGATGGTCTGGAAACACCATATATTTT. Its translation: CASSYTGWSGNTIYF.

This clone was counted a single time. V usage is TRBV5-1 and J usage is TRBJ2-1; 7 nucleotides match TRBD1. This CDR3 region has 15 residues. Germline loops: CDR1 SGHRS, CDR2 YFSETQ. The J segment lost 0 bases and the V segment lost 4 bases, leaving 4 bases of the junction unmatched. The CDR3 nucleotides are TGCGCCAGCAGCACTGGACAGGTCTCCTACAATGAGCAGTTCTTC. Amino acids: CASSTGQVSYNEQFF.

The V gene is TRBV29-1, the J gene TRBJ1-2; D is ambiguous. The germline V gene has CDR1 SQVTM and CDR2 ANQGSEA. The CDR3 consists of 15 residues. Trimming took 1 base from V and 0 from J, leaving 12 bases between them. The CDR3 nucleotides are TGCAGCGTTGAAGTAGAGGCCAGATCTAACTATGGCTACACCTTC. Protein sequence: CSVEVEARSNYGYTF.

The chain is built from TRBV10-2 and TRBJ2-7; 11 bases align to TRBD2. The V gene end was trimmed by 5 bases and the J gene end by 5 bases; junction bases not matched to a gene: 5. Germline assignment: CDR1 WSHSY and CDR2 SAAADI. The CDR3 is 14 residues long. CDR3 nucleotide sequence: TGCGCCAGCAGTCTAGCGGGAGGAAACCACGAGCAGTACTTC. Translation gives CASSLAGGNHEQYF.

This chain links TRBV18 with TRBJ2-7; TRBD2 aligns across 10 bases. In germline, CDR1 is KGHSH, CDR2 LQKENI. Unmatched junction bases numbered 4, after V lost 3 bases and J lost 2 bases. The CDR3 length is 15 residues. The CDR3, as DNA: TGTGCCAGCTCACCGGGAACTAGCGGGACCTACGAGCAGTACTTC. Amino acid sequence: CASSPGTSGTYEQYF.

The chain links TRBV7-7 to TRBJ2-5, with D perhaps matching TRBD2 (5 bases). Germline lookup yields CDR1 SSHAT and CDR2 FNYEAQ (reference sequence). CDR3 length equals 14 residues. V was shortened by 1 base and J by 5 bases, with 11 bases between the two germline ends. The CDR3 DNA sequence: TGTGCCAGCAGCTTAGGCGAGGGTGCGGAGACCCAGTACTTC. It yields the protein CASSLGEGAETQYF.

Only one count was recorded for this clone. J is TRBJ2-5 and V is TRBV4-1, with TRBD2 identical over 12 bases. The CDR3 is made up of 17 amino acids. Per the germline V gene, CDR1 is MGHRA and CDR2 is YSYEKL. Trimming took 1 base from V and 3 from J; bases not matched to a gene: 6. CDR3 region: CASSQVMASGREETQYF. CDR3 DNA sequence: TGCGCCAGCAGCCAAGTTATGGCTAGCGGGAGGGAAGAGACCCAGTACTTC.

V and J are TRBV7-9 and TRBJ2-1, with D unresolved. The CDR3 contains 11 residues. Trimming pared 5 bases from V and 10 bases from J, leaving 9 bases between. Germline assignment: CDR1 SEHNR and CDR2 FQNEAQ (reference sequence). The CDR3 bases are TGTGCCAGCAGCACCAACCGGGAGCAGTTCTTC. Translated: CASSTNREQFF.

This clone was observed a single time. V usage is TRBV4-1 and J usage is TRBJ2-1; D not resolved. The CDR3 contains 15 residues. From germline, CDR1 is MGHRA and CDR2 YSYEKL. The ends were cut back, 1 base at V and 10 bases at J, with 17 bases in the middle. This CDR3 reads CASSQGLSYVPEQFF. The CDR3 DNA is TGCGCCAGCAGCCAAGGCCTATCGTACGTGCCCGAGCAGTTCTTC.